The present T cell receptor (beta chain) was sequenced within a study of T cell responses to AZD1222 COVID-19 vaccine. Study outcomes and limitations: Females outnumbered males among donors, who were mostly white British; clonal diversity was possibly underestimated. Only a handful of AZD1222 recipients, more than 5 in all, had baseline seropositivity.

V dropped 3 bases and J dropped 6 bases, with 24 bases sitting between them. There are 17 residues in the CDR3. The germline V gene encodes CDR1 KGHSH and CDR2 LQKENI. Clones were read by immunoSEQ multiplex PCR, and TCRdb kept only the in-frame ones, dropping some. The sample has roughly 150,000 clones; about 90% are singletons. Notes on this clone: Its antigen is unidentified.

This receptor was identified in an adult who received the AZD1222 COVID-19 vaccine. The V and J genes are TRBV18 and TRBJ2-7; a weak D match, TRBD2 (6 bases). Source: peripheral blood, taken 28 days after the second AZD1222 dose. The CDR3 is CASSPGGTPILGSEQYF. The CDR3 bases are TGTGCCAGCTCACCGGGCGGGACCCCTATTTTGGGGTCCGAGCAGTACTTC.